A selection of T cell receptor beta chains follows, all from one sample in a study of cytomegalovirus exposure and HLA in healthy donors. Repertoires were generated with immunoSEQ multiplex PCR, while TCRdb's copy carries only in-frame clones and drops some. Of 130,000 or so clones in the sample, less than 75% were seen once. Sequencing used PBMCs. The receptors were sampled from a woman aged 40 to 50 in good health and CMV-seropositive. Both conserved end residues are part of each CDR3. D genes are given only for firm matches. Clone size appears in some rows only: once, few, many, or a class for an expanded clone.

V: TRBV9
D: TRBD1
J: TRBJ1-2
size: -
DNA: TGTGCCAGCAGCGACTTCAAGGGACAGGGTCGCGCGAGGTATGGCTACACCTTC
CDR3: CASSDFKGQGRARYGYTF

V: TRBV5-6
D: -
J: TRBJ1-2
size: -
DNA: TGTGCCAGCAGCTTGGGCCAGCGCGTCTATGGCTACACCTTC
CDR3: CASSLGQRVYGYTF

V: TRBV6-6
D: TRBD1
J: TRBJ2-3
size: -
DNA: TGTGCCAGCAGTTCGACAGGGGCAGATACGCAGTATTTT
CDR3: CASSSTGADTQYF

V: TRBV5-6
D: -
J: TRBJ2-1
size: -
DNA: TGTGCCAGCAATAGAATCCATAATGAGCAGTTCTTC
CDR3: CASNRIHNEQFF

V: TRBV28
D: TRBD2
J: TRBJ2-7
size: -
DNA: TGTGCCAGCAGTTTATCGGGGGGTCGCTACGAGCAGTACTTC
CDR3: CASSLSGGRYEQYF

V: TRBV5-1
D: TRBD1
J: TRBJ2-3
size: few
DNA: TGCGCCAGCAGCGTTGGACAGGGGGCTAGCACAGATACGCAGTATTTT
CDR3: CASSVGQGASTDTQYF

V: TRBV10-3
D: -
J: TRBJ2-7
size: -
DNA: TGTGCCATCAGCGAAGGGGCTCCGGACAGCTCCTACGAGCAATACTTC
CDR3: CAISEGAPDSSYEQYF

V: TRBV7-2
D: TRBD1
J: TRBJ1-4
size: few
DNA: TGTGCCAGCAGCGAAGACAGGGCCAATGAAAAACTGTTTTTT
CDR3: CASSEDRANEKLFF

V: TRBV15
D: -
J: TRBJ1-1
size: -
DNA: TGTGCCACCAGCAGAGATATAGTGAACACTGAAGCTTTCTTT
CDR3: CATSRDIVNTEAFF

V: TRBV15
D: -
J: TRBJ1-5
size: few
DNA: TGTGCCACCAGCAGAGGGGGGGGCTATAGCAATCAGCCCCAGCATTTT
CDR3: CATSRGGGYSNQPQHF

V: TRBV4-2
D: TRBD1
J: TRBJ2-3
size: few
DNA: TGTGCCAGCAGCCAAGAGGGACAGGGGCTAACAGATACGCAGTATTTT
CDR3: CASSQEGQGLTDTQYF

V: TRBV6-5
D: -
J: TRBJ2-7
size: once
DNA: TGTGCCAGCAGTTCCGGCCTCGGGTCCTCCGAGCAGTACTTC
CDR3: CASSSGLGSSEQYF

V: TRBV4-1
D: TRBD2
J: TRBJ2-7
size: few
DNA: TGCGCCAGCAGCCAGGAAGAGACTAGCGGGGGTTGGTACGAGCAGTACTTC
CDR3: CASSQEETSGGWYEQYF

V: TRBV2
D: -
J: TRBJ1-6
size: few
DNA: TGTGCCAGCACAGTACAGGGCCCGGGTTCACCCCTCCACTTT
CDR3: CASTVQGPGSPLHF

V: TRBV5-1
D: -
J: TRBJ2-7
size: -
DNA: TGCGCCAGCAGCTTGGTCGGAGCGGTAGGCTACGAGCAGTACTTC
CDR3: CASSLVGAVGYEQYF

V: TRBV2
D: -
J: TRBJ1-4
size: -
DNA: TGTGCCAGCATCGTAGAGCAGGGTAATGAAAAACTGTTTTTT
CDR3: CASIVEQGNEKLFF

V: TRBV5-1
D: -
J: TRBJ2-5
size: -
DNA: TGCGCCAGCAACGAGGACGCGGGGTTGGGAAAAGAGACCCAGTACTTC
CDR3: CASNEDAGLGKETQYF

V: TRBV2
D: -
J: TRBJ1-6
size: -
DNA: TGTGCCAGCAGGGAGGACAGCCCCAATTCACCCCTCCACTTT
CDR3: CASREDSPNSPLHF

V: TRBV6-1
D: -
J: TRBJ1-5
size: -
DNA: TGTGCCAGCGGGGCGTGGAAAGAGCAGCCCCAGCATTTT
CDR3: CASGAWKEQPQHF

V: TRBV6-6
D: -
J: TRBJ2-2
size: few
DNA: TGTGCCAGCAGTTACTCTTCGGGGACCGGGGAGCTGTTTTTT
CDR3: CASSYSSGTGELFF

V: TRBV4-3
D: TRBD2
J: TRBJ2-5
size: -
DNA: TGCGCCAGCAGCCAAGATGAGGGACTAGCGGAGACCCAGTACTTC
CDR3: CASSQDEGLAETQYF

V: TRBV4-3
D: -
J: TRBJ1-2
size: -
DNA: TGCGCCAGCAGCCAAGAGAGGGCAGGACTATATGGCTACACCTTC
CDR3: CASSQERAGLYGYTF

V: TRBV7-3
D: -
J: TRBJ2-3
size: once
DNA: TGTGCCAGCAGCTTAGTAACGGGGGGCGCAGATACGCAGTATTTT
CDR3: CASSLVTGGADTQYF

V: TRBV2
D: TRBD2
J: TRBJ2-1
size: -
DNA: TGTGCCAGCAGTTGGTCACGGGGGGGTGTAACCTACAATGAGCAGTTCTTC
CDR3: CASSWSRGGVTYNEQFF

V: TRBV6-6
D: -
J: TRBJ1-2
size: -
DNA: TGTGCCAGCAGTTACTTGGGCCAGGTCGACTATGGCTACACCTTC
CDR3: CASSYLGQVDYGYTF

V: TRBV5-1
D: -
J: TRBJ2-1
size: few
DNA: TGCGCCAGCAGCAAGCTAGCACAAAGGGAGTACAATGAGCAGTTCTTC
CDR3: CASSKLAQREYNEQFF

V: TRBV27
D: TRBD2
J: TRBJ2-2
size: -
DNA: TGTGCCGCGGGAGGGCCAGGCGGGGAGCTGTTTTTT
CDR3: CAAGGPGGELFF

V: TRBV15
D: TRBD1
J: TRBJ1-2
size: -
DNA: TGTGCCACCAGCACACGACAGGGCGAGGGAGGCTACACCTTC
CDR3: CATSTRQGEGGYTF

V: TRBV6-6
D: TRBD1
J: TRBJ1-5
size: -
DNA: TGTGCCAGCAGTCCGGGACAGGGGGTTAGTCAGCCCCAGCATTTT
CDR3: CASSPGQGVSQPQHF

V: TRBV6-4
D: -
J: TRBJ2-7
size: -
DNA: TGTGCCAGCAGTCCACTATTAGAGCAGTACTTC
CDR3: CASSPLLEQYF

V: TRBV7-3
D: TRBD2
J: TRBJ2-1
size: -
DNA: TGTGCCAGCAGCGCTCAATCCGGGACTAGGTACAATGAGCAGTTCTTC
CDR3: CASSAQSGTRYNEQFF

V: TRBV6-6
D: -
J: TRBJ1-1
size: -
DNA: TGTGCCAGCATCCCGGGAGGCGCTATGAACACTGAAGCTTTCTTT
CDR3: CASIPGGAMNTEAFF

V: TRBV7-2
D: TRBD1
J: TRBJ2-7
size: -
DNA: TGTGCCAGCAGCCTAAGAGGGGGGGACAGGGGCTACGAGCAGTACTTC
CDR3: CASSLRGGDRGYEQYF

V: TRBV18
D: TRBD1
J: TRBJ2-7
size: few
DNA: TGTGCCAGCTCTCAGGGGACAGGGGGCTACGAGCAGTACTTC
CDR3: CASSQGTGGYEQYF

V: TRBV5-4
D: -
J: TRBJ1-6
size: -
DNA: TGTGCCAGCAGCTTGGTTCAGGGTAATTTTTCACCCCTCCACTTT
CDR3: CASSLVQGNFSPLHF

V: TRBV6-1
D: TRBD1
J: TRBJ2-7
size: -
DNA: TGTGCCAGCAGAGAAGCCGGGACAGGGTCCTGTGAGCAGTACTTC
CDR3: CASREAGTGSCEQYF

V: TRBV4-2
D: TRBD2
J: TRBJ2-2
size: -
DNA: TGTGCCAGCAGCCGACGTGGGACTATAAACACCGGGGAGCTGTTTTTT
CDR3: CASSRRGTINTGELFF

V: TRBV2
D: TRBD1
J: TRBJ1-5
size: few
DNA: TGTGCCAGCAGAGGGACAGGGCTTAGCAATCAGCCCCAGCATTTT
CDR3: CASRGTGLSNQPQHF